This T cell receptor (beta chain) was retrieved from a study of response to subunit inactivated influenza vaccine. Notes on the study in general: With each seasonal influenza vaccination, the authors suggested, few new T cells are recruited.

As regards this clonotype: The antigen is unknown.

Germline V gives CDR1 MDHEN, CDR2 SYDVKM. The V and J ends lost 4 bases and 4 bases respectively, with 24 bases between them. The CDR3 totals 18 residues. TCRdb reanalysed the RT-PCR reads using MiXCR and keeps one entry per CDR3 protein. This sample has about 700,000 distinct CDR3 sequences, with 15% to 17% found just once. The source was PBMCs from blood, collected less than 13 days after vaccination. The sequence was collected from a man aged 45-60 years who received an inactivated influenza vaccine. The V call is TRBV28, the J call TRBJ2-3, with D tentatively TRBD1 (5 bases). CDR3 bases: TGTGCCAGCAGTTCCTCGCAAAGGGGTGTTTTAAGGGCAGATACGCAGTATTTT. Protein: CASSSSQRGVLRADTQYF.